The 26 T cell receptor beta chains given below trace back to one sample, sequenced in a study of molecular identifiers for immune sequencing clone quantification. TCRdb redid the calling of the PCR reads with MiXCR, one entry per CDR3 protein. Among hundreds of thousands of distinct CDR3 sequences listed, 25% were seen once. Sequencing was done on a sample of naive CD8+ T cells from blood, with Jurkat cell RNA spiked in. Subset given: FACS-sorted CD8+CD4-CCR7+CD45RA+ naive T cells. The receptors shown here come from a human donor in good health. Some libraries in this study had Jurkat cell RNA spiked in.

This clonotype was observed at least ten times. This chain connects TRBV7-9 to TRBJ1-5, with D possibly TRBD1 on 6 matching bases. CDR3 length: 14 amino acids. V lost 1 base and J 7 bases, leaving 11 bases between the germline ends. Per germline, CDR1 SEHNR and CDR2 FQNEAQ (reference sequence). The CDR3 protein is CASSLGGGRQPQHF. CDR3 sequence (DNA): TGTGCCAGCAGCTTAGGGGGGGGCAGGCAGCCCCAGCATTTT.

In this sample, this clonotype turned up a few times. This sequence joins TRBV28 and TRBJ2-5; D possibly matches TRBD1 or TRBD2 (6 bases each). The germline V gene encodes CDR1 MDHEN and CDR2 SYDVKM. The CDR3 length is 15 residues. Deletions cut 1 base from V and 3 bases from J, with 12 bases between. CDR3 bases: TGTGCCAGCAGTTTATACCCAAGGGGGGAAGAGACCCAGTACTTC. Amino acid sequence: CASSLYPRGEETQYF.

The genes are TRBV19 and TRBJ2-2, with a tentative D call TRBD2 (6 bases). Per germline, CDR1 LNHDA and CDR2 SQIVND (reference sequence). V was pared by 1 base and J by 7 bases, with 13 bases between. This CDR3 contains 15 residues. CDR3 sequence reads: CASSIVGGSGGELFF. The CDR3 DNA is TGTGCCAGTAGTATAGTTGGGGGGTCCGGCGGGGAGCTGTTTTTT.

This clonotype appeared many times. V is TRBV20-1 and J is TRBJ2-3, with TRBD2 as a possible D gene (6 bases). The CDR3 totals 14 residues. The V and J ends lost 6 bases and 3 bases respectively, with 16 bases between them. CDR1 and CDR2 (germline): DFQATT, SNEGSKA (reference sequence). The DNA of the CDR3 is TGCAGTGCCCCCTCGGTTAGCGGTACAGATACGCAGTATTTT. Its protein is CSAPSVSGTDTQYF.

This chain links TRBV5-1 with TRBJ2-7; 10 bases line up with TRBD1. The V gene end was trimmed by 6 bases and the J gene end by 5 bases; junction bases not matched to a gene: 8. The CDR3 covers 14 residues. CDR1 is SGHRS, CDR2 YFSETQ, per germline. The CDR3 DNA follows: TGCGCCAGCAACTTTCCTGGGACAGGGGACGAGCAGTACTTC. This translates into CASNFPGTGDEQYF.

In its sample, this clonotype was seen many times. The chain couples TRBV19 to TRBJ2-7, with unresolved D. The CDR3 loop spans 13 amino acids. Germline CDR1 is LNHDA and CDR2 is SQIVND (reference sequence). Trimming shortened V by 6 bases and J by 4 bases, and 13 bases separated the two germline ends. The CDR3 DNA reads TGTGCCAGTAGAAATGCCTACGGGTACGAGCAGTACTTC. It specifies CASRNAYGYEQYF.

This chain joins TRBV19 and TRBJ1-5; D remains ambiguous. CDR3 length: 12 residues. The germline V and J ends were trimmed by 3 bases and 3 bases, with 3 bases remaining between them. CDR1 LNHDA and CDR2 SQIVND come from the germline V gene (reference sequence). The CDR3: CASSIPNQPQHF. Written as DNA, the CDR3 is TGTGCCAGTAGTATCCCCAATCAGCCCCAGCATTTT.

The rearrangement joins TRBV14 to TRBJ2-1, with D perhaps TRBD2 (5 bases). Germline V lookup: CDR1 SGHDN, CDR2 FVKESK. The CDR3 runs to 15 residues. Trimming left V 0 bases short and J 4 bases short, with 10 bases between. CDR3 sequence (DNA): TGTGCCAGCAGCCAAGAATCTTGGACTTACAATGAGCAGTTCTTC. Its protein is CASSQESWTYNEQFF.

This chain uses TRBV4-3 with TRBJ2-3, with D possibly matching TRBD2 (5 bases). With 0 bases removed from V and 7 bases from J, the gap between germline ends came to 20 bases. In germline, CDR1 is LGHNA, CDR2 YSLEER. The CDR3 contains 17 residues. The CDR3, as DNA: TGCGCCAGCAGCCAAGATGGTAGCCCGGGATTAACATATACGCAGTATTTT. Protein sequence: CASSQDGSPGLTYTQYF.

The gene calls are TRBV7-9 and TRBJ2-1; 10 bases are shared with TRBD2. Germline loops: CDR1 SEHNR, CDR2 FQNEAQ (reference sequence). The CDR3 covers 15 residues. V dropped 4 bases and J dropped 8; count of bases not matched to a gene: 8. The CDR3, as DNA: TGTGCCAGCAGCTCACGAGCGGGGGGGCCTCATGAGCAGTTCTTC. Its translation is CASSSRAGGPHEQFF.

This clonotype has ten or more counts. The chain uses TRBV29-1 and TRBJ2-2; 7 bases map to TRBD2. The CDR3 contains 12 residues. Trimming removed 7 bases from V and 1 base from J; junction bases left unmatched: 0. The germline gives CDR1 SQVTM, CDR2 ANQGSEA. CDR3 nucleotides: TGCAGCGGGGAGGGGAACACCGGGGAGCTGTTTTTT. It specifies CSGEGNTGELFF.

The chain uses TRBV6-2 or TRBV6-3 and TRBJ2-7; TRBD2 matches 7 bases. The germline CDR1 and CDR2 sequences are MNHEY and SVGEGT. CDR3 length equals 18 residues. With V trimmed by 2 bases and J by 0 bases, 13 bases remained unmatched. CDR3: CASSYNPGTTLSSYEQYF. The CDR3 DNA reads TGTGCCAGCAGTTACAACCCGGGGACTACCCTAAGCTCCTACGAGCAGTACTTC.

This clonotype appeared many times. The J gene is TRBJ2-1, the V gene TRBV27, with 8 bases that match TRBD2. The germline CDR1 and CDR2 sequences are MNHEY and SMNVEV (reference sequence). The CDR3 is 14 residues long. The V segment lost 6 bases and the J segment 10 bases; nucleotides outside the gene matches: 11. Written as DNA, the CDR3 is TGTGCCAGCAGACTGCGGGGGGCCCCTTGGGAGCAGTTCTTC. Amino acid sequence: CASRLRGAPWEQFF.

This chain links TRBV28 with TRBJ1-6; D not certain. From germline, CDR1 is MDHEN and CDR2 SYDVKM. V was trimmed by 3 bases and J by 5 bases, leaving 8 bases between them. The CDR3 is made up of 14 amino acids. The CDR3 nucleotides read TGTGCCAGCAGTTTGTTAGCAAATAATTCACCCCTCCACTTT. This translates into CASSLLANNSPLHF.

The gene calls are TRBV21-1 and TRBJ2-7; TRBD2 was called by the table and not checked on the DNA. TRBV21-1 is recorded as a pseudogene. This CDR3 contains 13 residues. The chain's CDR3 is CASNRQGNHEQYF. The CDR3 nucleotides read TGTGCCAGCAATCGGCAGGGTAACCACGAGCAGTACTTC.

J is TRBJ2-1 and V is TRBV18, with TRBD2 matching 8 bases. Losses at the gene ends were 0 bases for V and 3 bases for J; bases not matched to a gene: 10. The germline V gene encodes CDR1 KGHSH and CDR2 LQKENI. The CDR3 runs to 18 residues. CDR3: CASSPPGLAQGGYNEQFF. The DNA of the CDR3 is TGTGCCAGCTCACCACCAGGACTAGCTCAAGGGGGCTACAATGAGCAGTTCTTC.

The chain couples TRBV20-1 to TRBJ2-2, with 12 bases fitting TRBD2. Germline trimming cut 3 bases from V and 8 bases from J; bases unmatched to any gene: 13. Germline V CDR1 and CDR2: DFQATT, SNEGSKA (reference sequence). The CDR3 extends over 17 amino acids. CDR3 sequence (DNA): TGCAGTGCTAGGGCTAGCGGGAGGGGGTACGTCTCTGGGGAGCTGTTTTTT. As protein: CSARASGRGYVSGELFF.

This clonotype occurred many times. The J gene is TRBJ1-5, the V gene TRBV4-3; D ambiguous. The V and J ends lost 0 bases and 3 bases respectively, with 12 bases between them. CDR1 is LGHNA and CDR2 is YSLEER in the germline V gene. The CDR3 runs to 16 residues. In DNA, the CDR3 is TGCGCCAGCAGCCAAGATCGCGGCACATACAATCAGCCCCAGCATTTT. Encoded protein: CASSQDRGTYNQPQHF.

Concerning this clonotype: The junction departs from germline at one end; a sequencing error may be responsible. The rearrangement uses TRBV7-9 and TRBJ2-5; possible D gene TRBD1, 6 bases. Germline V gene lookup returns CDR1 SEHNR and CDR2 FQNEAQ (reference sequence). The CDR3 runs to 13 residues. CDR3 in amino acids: CASRLSGDETQYF. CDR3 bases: TGTGCGAGCAGGTTGTCAGGGGACGAGACCCAGTACTTC.

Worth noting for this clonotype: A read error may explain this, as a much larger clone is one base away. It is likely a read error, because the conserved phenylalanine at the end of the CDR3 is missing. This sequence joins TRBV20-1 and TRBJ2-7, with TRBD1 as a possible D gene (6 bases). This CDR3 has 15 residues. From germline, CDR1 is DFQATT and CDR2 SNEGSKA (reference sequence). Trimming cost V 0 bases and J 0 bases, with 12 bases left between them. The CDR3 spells CSARDGDTASYEQYL. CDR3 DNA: TGCAGTGCTAGAGACGGGGACACCGCCTCCTACGAGCAGTACCTC.

The CDR3 region has the DNA TGCAGTGCTAGAGACCATTTAGCGCGAGGGCCGTTAAATGAGCAGTTCTTC. This codes for CSARDHLARGPLNEQFF. The J gene is TRBJ2-1, the V gene TRBV20-1; maybe TRBD2 (5 bases). The CDR3 contains 17 residues. V was clipped by 0 bases and J by 7 bases, with 22 bases between them. Germline V CDR1 and CDR2: DFQATT, SNEGSKA (reference sequence).

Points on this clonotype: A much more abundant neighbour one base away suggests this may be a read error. CDR3: CASGPEQPQHF. DNA for the CDR3: TGTGCCAGCGGGCCTGAACAGCCCCAGCATTTT. The V gene is TRBV6-2 or TRBV6-3, the J gene TRBJ1-5; D is undetermined. V lost 8 bases and J 7 bases, leaving 9 bases between the germline ends. Germline CDR1 MNHEY, CDR2 SVGEGT. CDR3 length: 11 residues.

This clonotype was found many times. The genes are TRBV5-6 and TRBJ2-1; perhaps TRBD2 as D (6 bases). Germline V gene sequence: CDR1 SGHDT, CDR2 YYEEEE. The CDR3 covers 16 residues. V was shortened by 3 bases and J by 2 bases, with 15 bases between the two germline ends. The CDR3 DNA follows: TGTGCCAGCAGCTCGCGGGGCGAACCTACCTACAATGAGCAGTTCTTC. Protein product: CASSSRGEPTYNEQFF.

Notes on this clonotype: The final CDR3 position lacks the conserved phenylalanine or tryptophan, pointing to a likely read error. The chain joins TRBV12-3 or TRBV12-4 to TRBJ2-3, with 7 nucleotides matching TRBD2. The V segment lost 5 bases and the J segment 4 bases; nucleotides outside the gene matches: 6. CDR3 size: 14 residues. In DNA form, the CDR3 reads TGTGCCAGCAGTCCCGGGGGGTTGGCAGATACGCAGTATTCT. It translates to CASSPGGLADTQYS.

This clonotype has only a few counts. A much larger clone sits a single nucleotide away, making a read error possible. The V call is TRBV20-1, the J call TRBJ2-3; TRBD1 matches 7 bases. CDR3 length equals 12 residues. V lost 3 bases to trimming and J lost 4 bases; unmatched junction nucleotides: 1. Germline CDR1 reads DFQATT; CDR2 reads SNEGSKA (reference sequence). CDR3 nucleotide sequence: TGCAGTGCTAGCGACAGGGCAGATACGCAGTATTTT. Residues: CSASDRADTQYF.

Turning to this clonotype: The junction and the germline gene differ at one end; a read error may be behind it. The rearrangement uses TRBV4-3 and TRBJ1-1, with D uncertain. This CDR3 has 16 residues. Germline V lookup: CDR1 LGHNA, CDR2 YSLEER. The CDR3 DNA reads TGCGCCAGCAGCCAAGATCTGCCTGTGAGGAACGCTGAAGCTTTCTTT. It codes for CASSQDLPVRNAEAFF.